This is a list of T cell receptor beta chains from one sample in a study of blood T cell repertoires in COVID-19. Measured with immunoSEQ multiplex PCR; TCRdb has only the in-frame clones, and not every one. Of a few hundred thousand clones listed, approximately 86% are singletons. Sequencing was performed on peripheral blood. These receptors came from a woman between 18 and 30 years old with acute or convalescent COVID-19. CDR3s include the opening cysteine and the closing phenylalanine or tryptophan. A D gene is named only where the DNA matches it firmly. Size is stated for part of the rows, as once, few or many counts, or as a class when the clone is expanded.

abundance,len,d_gene,v_gene,j_gene,CDR3nt,CDR3aa
NA,18,TRBD1,TRBV18,TRBJ2-4,TGTGCCAGCTCTCTTGCCCGGACAGGGTCAGGTTCCAAAAACATTCAGTACTTC,CASSLARTGSGSKNIQYF
NA,15,NA,TRBV28,TRBJ2-5,TGTGCCAGCAGTTTCGAGAGGACAGCTCAAGAGACCCAGTACTTC,CASSFERTAQETQYF
NA,12,NA,TRBV28,TRBJ1-6,TGTGCCAGCAGTTTACAGGCCTCACCCCTCCACTTT,CASSLQASPLHF
NA,14,NA,TRBV18,TRBJ2-7,TGTGCCAGCTCACCTAGCGCCATCGCCTACGAGCAGTACTTC,CASSPSAIAYEQYF
NA,14,NA,TRBV28,TRBJ1-1,TGTGCCAGCAGTTTGGGCGAATTGAACACTGAAGCTTTCTTT,CASSLGELNTEAFF
NA,13,NA,TRBV29-1,TRBJ1-4,TGCAGCGTTGGTCGGGGGGCTAATGAAAAACTGTTTTTT,CSVGRGANEKLFF
NA,14,NA,TRBV28,TRBJ2-5,TGTGCCAGCAGTACTCAGGGCGGGGAAGAGACCCAGTACTTC,CASSTQGGEETQYF
NA,17,NA,TRBV18,TRBJ2-1,TGTGCCAGCTCACCACTCGTCGAGGATCCGAGGTGGAATGAGCAGTTCTTC,CASSPLVEDPRWNEQFF
NA,15,TRBD2,TRBV7-2,TRBJ2-1,TGTGCCAGCAGCGTACTAGCGGGAGTTTTGAATGAGCAGTTCTTC,CASSVLAGVLNEQFF
NA,15,TRBD1,TRBV7-9,TRBJ2-7,TGTGCCAGCAGCAGGCCGGGACAGGGCTTGAACGAGCAGTACTTC,CASSRPGQGLNEQYF
NA,16,NA,TRBV5-6,TRBJ2-7,TGTGCCAGCAGCTCCGCGACAGAGCCGTACTCCTACGAGCAGTACTTC,CASSSATEPYSYEQYF
NA,15,NA,TRBV27,TRBJ2-4,TGTGCCAGCAGCCACAGGGCGCTAGCCAAAAACATTCAGTACTTC,CASSHRALAKNIQYF
NA,17,NA,TRBV5-5,TRBJ1-4,TGTGCCAGCAGCGGGGGGGTAGGGGACCCCTTGCAGGAAAAACTGTTTTTT,CASSGGVGDPLQEKLFF
few,17,TRBD2,TRBV2,TRBJ2-7,TGTGCCAGCAGTGAAGCACAGGGACTAGCGCCTTCCTACGAGCAGTACTTC,CASSEAQGLAPSYEQYF
NA,16,TRBD2,TRBV27,TRBJ2-1,TGTGCCAGCAGTTTTATAGCGGGAGGGAAATACAATGAGCAGTTCTTC,CASSFIAGGKYNEQFF
NA,14,NA,TRBV18,TRBJ2-3,TGTGCCAGCTCACCCTTAGGGGGTACAGATACGCAGTATTTT,CASSPLGGTDTQYF
NA,14,NA,TRBV14,TRBJ2-7,TGTGCCAGCAGCCCCTGGAGGACAGCCAACGAGCAGTACTTC,CASSPWRTANEQYF
few,15,TRBD1,TRBV5-1,TRBJ2-7,TGCGCCAGCAGCTTGCAGGGACAGCCCTACTACGAGCAGTACTTC,CASSLQGQPYYEQYF
NA,13,NA,TRBV6-5,TRBJ1-1,TGTGCCAGCAGTTACTCGAACAGCATTGAAGCTTTCTTT,CASSYSNSIEAFF
NA,19,TRBD2,TRBV5-1,TRBJ2-1,TGCGCCAGCAGGGGAGGACTAGCGGGTCGGAACAGGTCCTACAATGAGCAGTTCTTC,CASRGGLAGRNRSYNEQFF
NA,17,TRBD1,TRBV28,TRBJ2-6,TGTGCCACCTGGGACAGCCCTTTCCGCTCTGGGGCCAACGTCCTGACTTTC,CATWDSPFRSGANVLTF
NA,18,NA,TRBV4-1,TRBJ1-6,TGCGCCAGCAGCCAAGCCTCTTCCGAGTCGGAGGATAATTCACCCCTCCACTTT,CASSQASSESEDNSPLHF
NA,14,NA,TRBV4-3,TRBJ2-7,TGCGCCAGCAGCCTGCGGTCCTCCCAGGGCGAGCAGTACTTC,CASSLRSSQGEQYF
NA,16,TRBD1,TRBV19,TRBJ2-1,TGTGCCAGTAGTATAATCGGACAGGGTCAGTTCAATGAGCAGTTCTTC,CASSIIGQGQFNEQFF
NA,18,NA,TRBV5-5,TRBJ1-5,TGTGCCAGCAGCTTGTCTTTGGGGGGGGGTTATAGCAATCAGCCCCAGCATTTT,CASSLSLGGGYSNQPQHF
NA,17,NA,TRBV9,TRBJ2-2,TGTGCCAGCAGCGTAGCGCCAGGGTTGCAGAACACCGGGGAGCTGTTTTTT,CASSVAPGLQNTGELFF
few,16,TRBD1,TRBV7-2,TRBJ2-1,TGTGCCAGCAGCTTAAGGGACAGGGGGTCCTACAATGAGCAGTTCTTC,CASSLRDRGSYNEQFF
NA,13,TRBD1,TRBV10-1,TRBJ1-1,TGCGCCAGCAGAGGACAGGGAGAGACTGAAGCTTTCTTT,CASRGQGETEAFF
few,17,TRBD2,TRBV18,TRBJ2-1,TGTGCCAGCTCACCACGTCTGACTAGCGGGACCCTCGGTGAGCAGTTCTTC,CASSPRLTSGTLGEQFF
NA,15,NA,TRBV13,TRBJ1-1,TGTGCCAGCAGCTTAGGAGGAGGGAGGAACACTGAAGCTTTCTTT,CASSLGGGRNTEAFF
NA,16,TRBD2,TRBV3-1/TRBV3-2,TRBJ2-7,TGTGCCAGCAGCCAAGATCACCTAGCGGGGACCTACGAGCAGTACTTC,CASSQDHLAGTYEQYF
NA,15,NA,TRBV13,TRBJ2-5,TGTGCCAGCAGCGGGATAATGGCAGGGGCCGAGACCCAGTACTTC,CASSGIMAGAETQYF
once,15,TRBD1,TRBV27,TRBJ2-7,TGTGCCAGCAGTTCCACGAGGACAGGGTTTGACGAGCAGTACTTC,CASSSTRTGFDEQYF
NA,19,TRBD2,TRBV6-4,TRBJ2-1,TGTGCCAGCAGTGACTTAGAGGGACTAGCGGGAGGTTTCTACAATGAGCAGTTCTTC,CASSDLEGLAGGFYNEQFF
NA,15,TRBD2,TRBV7-2,TRBJ2-2,TGTGCCAGCAGCTTATCCTTAGCGGGAGGTGGGGAGCTGTTTTTT,CASSLSLAGGGELFF
NA,14,TRBD2,TRBV3-1/TRBV3-2,TRBJ2-1,TGTGCCAGCAGCCAAAACGGGAGGGGCAATGAGCAGTTCTTC,CASSQNGRGNEQFF